Shown below are 9 T cell receptor beta chains from a single sample sequenced in a study of T cells in Graves' hyperthyroidism and ophthalmopathy. Regions amplified from RNA transcripts were the TCR beta CDR3 regions. First-round RT-PCR targeting the TCR CDR3 was performed with the HTBI primer set. TCRdb processed the multiplex PCR reads anew with MiXCR; each CDR3 protein has one entry. The sample has approximately 720,000 distinct CDR3 sequences, about 19% seen once. The sample comprised blood. The receptor source for this set is a woman between 45 and 65 years old with Graves' hyperthyroidism that later progressed to Graves' ophthalmopathy.

This sequence joins TRBV3-1 and TRBJ2-6, with D uncertain. The CDR3 has 15 residues. Germline CDR1 LGHDT, CDR2 YNNKEL (reference sequence). V was cut by 0 bases and J by 2 bases, with 5 bases left in between. The CDR3 nucleotides are TGTGCCAGCAGCCAAGACTCCACTGGGGCCAACGTCCTGACTTTC. Amino acids: CASSQDSTGANVLTF.

In its sample, this clonotype was seen a few times. The rearrangement joins TRBV27 to TRBJ2-3; D not resolved. The V end was cut by 6 bases, the J end by 4 bases, with 14 bases between. This CDR3 is 14 amino acids long. The germline V gene has CDR1 MNHEY and CDR2 SMNVEV (reference sequence). The CDR3 region is CASSRANLADTQYF. The CDR3 DNA reads as TGTGCCAGCAGCCGGGCGAATCTAGCAGATACGCAGTATTTT.

The chain combines TRBV7-3 with TRBJ2-4, with TRBD1 as a possible D gene (5 bases). The CDR3 has 15 amino acids. Trimming removed 5 bases at V and 1 base at J, with 12 bases between. Germline assignment: CDR1 SGHTA and CDR2 FQGTGA. CDR3 in DNA: TGTGCCAGCAGCCCCGGACATTCCGCCAAAAACATTCAGTACTTC. Protein: CASSPGHSAKNIQYF. The full variable domain, completed using reference TRBV7-3 and TRBJ2-4, is GAGVSQTPSNKVTEKGKYVELRCDPISGHTALYWYRQSLGQGPEFLIYFQGTGAADDSGLPNDRFFAVRPEGSVSTLKIQRTERGDSAVYLCASSPGHSAKNIQYFGAGTRLSVL.

The V call is TRBV19, the J call TRBJ2-1; tentatively, D is TRBD1 (6 bases). Germline V CDR1 and CDR2: LNHDA, SQIVND (reference sequence). This CDR3 comprises 14 residues. The V end was cut by 7 bases, the J end by 5 bases, with 15 bases between. CDR3 sequence (DNA): TGTGCCAGTACCTTCGGGGCAGGGGACAATGAGCAGTTCTTC. Protein product: CASTFGAGDNEQFF. Together with reference TRBV19 and TRBJ2-1, the CDR3 gives the full variable domain: DGGITQSPKYLFRKEGQNVTLSCEQNLNHDAMYWYRQDPGQGLRLIYYSQIVNDFQKGDIAEGYSVSREKKESFPLTVTSAQKNPTAFYLCASTFGAGDNEQFFGPGTRLTVL.

This clonotype appeared many times. This chain uses TRBV5-1 with TRBJ1-1; TRBD1 agrees at 11 bases. This CDR3 contains 16 residues. Germline trimming cut 3 bases from V and 5 bases from J; bases unmatched to any gene: 9. Germline assignment: CDR1 SGHRS and CDR2 YFSETQ. The CDR3: CASSSRTGGAGTEAFF. CDR3 DNA: TGCGCCAGCAGCTCGAGGACAGGGGGCGCGGGTACTGAAGCTTTCTTT.

This clonotype was seen many times. The gene calls are TRBV12-3 or TRBV12-4 and TRBJ1-4; the D is unclear. The CDR3 extends over 13 amino acids. V lost 3 bases and J lost 5, with 7 bases in between. The CDR3 sequence: CASSLVWNEKLFF. CDR3 in DNA: TGTGCCAGCAGTTTGGTTTGGAATGAAAAACTGTTTTTT.

This clonotype was observed many times. V is TRBV20-1 and J is TRBJ2-7, with D perhaps matching TRBD1 (6 bases). CDR3 length equals 17 residues. CDR1 is DFQATT, CDR2 SNEGSKA, per germline (reference sequence). Trimming stripped 0 bases from V and 1 base from J, with 19 bases between. For the CDR3, the DNA is TGCAGTGCTAGAGATCAGGGACAATCACTAAATTCCTACGAGCAGTACTTC. Its translation: CSARDQGQSLNSYEQYF.

This clonotype came up many times. This chain links TRBV11-3 with TRBJ1-1; D unclear. The CDR3 extends over 13 amino acids. Germline V lookup: CDR1 SGHNT, CDR2 YENEEA. V shed 0 bases and J shed 3 bases, with 5 bases lying between them. CDR3 bases: TGTGCCAGCAGCTTAGATCAGGACACTGAAGCTTTCTTT. Its protein is CASSLDQDTEAFF.

This clonotype was seen many times. The J gene is TRBJ1-5, the V gene TRBV2; possibly TRBD1 for D (6 bases). In germline, CDR1 is SNHLY, CDR2 FYNNEI. Deletions cut 6 bases from V and 5 bases from J, with 17 bases between. There are 15 residues in the CDR3. CDR3 sequence (DNA): TGTGCCAGCAGGGAGACAGGCCGAAGGTATCAGCCCCAGCATTTT. Its translation is CASRETGRRYQPQHF.